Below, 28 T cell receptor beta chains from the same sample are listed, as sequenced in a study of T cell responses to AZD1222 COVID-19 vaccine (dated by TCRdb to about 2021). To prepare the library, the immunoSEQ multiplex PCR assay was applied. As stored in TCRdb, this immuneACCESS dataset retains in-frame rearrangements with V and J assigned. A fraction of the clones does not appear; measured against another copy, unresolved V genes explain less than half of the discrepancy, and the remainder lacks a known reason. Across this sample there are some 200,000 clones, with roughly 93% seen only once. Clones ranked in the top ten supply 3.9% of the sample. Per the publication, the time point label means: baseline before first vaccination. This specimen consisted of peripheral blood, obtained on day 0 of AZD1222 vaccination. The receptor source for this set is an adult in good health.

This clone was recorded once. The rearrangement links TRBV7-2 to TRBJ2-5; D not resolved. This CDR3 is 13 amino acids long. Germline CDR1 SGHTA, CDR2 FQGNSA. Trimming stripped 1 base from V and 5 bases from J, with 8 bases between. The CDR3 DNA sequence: TGTGCCAGCAGCTTAGGACGGCGGGAGACCCAGTACTTC. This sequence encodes CASSLGRRETQYF.

Written as DNA, the CDR3 is TGTGCCAGCAGCTCCGGGGGGGTTGGGTACACTGAAGCTTTCTTT. It encodes CASSSGGVGYTEAFF. The J gene is TRBJ1-1, the V gene TRBV11-1, with D possibly TRBD1 on 5 matching bases. The CDR3 consists of 15 residues. Trimming shortened V by 4 bases and J by 3 bases, and 15 bases separated the two germline ends. Germline V lookup: CDR1 SGHAT, CDR2 FQDESV (reference sequence). Together with reference TRBV11-1 and TRBJ1-1, the CDR3 gives the full variable domain: EAEVAQSPRYKITEKSQAVAFWCDPISGHATLYWYRQILGQGPELLVQFQDESVVDDSQLPKDRFSAERLKGVDSTLKIQPAELGDSAMYLCASSSGGVGYTEAFFGQGTRLTVV.

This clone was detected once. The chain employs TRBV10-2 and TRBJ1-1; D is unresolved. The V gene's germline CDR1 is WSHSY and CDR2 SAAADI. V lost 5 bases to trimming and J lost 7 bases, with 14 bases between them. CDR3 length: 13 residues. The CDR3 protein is CASSRQSELEAFF. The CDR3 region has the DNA TGCGCCAGCAGTCGACAATCGGAACTTGAAGCTTTCTTT.

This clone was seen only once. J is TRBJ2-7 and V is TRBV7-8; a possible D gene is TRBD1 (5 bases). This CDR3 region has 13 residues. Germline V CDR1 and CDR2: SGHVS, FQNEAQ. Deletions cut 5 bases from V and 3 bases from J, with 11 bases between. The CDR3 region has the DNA TGTGCCAGCAGCCCTAGGGGTCTCTACGAGCAGTACTTC. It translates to CASSPRGLYEQYF.

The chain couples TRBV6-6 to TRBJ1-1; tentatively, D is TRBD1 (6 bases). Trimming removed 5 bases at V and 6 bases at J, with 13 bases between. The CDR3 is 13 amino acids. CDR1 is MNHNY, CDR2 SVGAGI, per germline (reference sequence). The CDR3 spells CASSVQGEAEAFF. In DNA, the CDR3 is TGTGCCAGCAGTGTACAGGGCGAGGCTGAAGCTTTCTTT.

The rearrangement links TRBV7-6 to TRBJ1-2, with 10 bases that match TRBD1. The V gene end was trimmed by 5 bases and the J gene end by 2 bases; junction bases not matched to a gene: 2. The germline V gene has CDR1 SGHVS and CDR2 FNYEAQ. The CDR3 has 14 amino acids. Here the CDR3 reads CASSRGQGNYGYTF. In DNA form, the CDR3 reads TGTGCCAGCAGCAGGGGACAGGGGAACTATGGCTACACCTTC.

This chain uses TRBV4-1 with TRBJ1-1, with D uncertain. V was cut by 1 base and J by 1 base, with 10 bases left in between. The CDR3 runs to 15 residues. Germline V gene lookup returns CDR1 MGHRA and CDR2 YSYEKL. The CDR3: CASSQVPGENTEAFF. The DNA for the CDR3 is TGCGCCAGCAGCCAAGTACCCGGAGAGAACACTGAAGCTTTCTTT.

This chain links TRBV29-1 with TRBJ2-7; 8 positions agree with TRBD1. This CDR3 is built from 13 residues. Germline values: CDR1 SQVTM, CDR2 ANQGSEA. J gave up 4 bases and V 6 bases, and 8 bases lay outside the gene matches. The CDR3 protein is CSVTGAATYEQYF. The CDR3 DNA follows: TGCAGCGTGACAGGGGCCGCTACGTACGAGCAGTACTTC.

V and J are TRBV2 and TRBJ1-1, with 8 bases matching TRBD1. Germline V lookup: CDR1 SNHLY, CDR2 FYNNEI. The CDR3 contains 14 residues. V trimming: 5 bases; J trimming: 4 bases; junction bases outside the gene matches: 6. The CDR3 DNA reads TGTGCCAGCAGTTCTCAGGGGGCCGGCACTGAAGCTTTCTTT. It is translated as CASSSQGAGTEAFF.

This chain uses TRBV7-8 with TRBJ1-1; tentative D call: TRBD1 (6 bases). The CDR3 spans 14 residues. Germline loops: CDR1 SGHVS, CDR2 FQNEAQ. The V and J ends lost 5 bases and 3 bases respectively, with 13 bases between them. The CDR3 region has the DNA TGTGCCAGCAGCCTCCTTTACAGGGACACTGAAGCTTTCTTT. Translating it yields CASSLLYRDTEAFF.

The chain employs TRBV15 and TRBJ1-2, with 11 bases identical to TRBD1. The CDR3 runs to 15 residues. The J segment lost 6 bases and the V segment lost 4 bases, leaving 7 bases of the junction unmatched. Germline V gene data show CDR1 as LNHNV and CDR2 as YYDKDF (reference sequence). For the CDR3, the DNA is TGTGCCACCAGCACCCGGACAGGGGGCGTTCATGGCTACACCTTC. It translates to CATSTRTGGVHGYTF.

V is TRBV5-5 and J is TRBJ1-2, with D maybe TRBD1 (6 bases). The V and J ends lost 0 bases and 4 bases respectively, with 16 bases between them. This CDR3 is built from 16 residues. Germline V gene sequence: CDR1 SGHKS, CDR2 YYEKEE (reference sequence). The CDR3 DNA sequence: TGTGCCAGCAGCTTGGCCACAGGGTTTGTACTCTATGGCTACACCTTC. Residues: CASSLATGFVLYGYTF.

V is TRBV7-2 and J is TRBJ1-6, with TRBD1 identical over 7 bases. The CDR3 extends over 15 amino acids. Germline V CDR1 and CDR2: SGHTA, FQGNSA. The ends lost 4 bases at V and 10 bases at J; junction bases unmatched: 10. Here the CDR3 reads CASSWGTAWKSPLHF. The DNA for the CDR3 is TGTGCCAGCAGCTGGGGGACAGCTTGGAAGTCACCCCTCCACTTT.

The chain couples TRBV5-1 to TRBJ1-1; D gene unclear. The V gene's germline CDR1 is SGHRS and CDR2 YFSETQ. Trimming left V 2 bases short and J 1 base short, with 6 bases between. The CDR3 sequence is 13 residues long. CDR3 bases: TGCGCCAGCAGCTTATCACAGAACACTGAAGCTTTCTTT. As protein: CASSLSQNTEAFF.

CDR3 DNA sequence: TGTGCCAGCAGCGCGTGGCCGGGGCCGGAAGCTTTCTTT. Translating it yields CASSAWPGPEAFF. The chain uses TRBV14 and TRBJ1-1, with a possible D match to TRBD1 (5 bases). The CDR3 has 13 residues. Trimming shortened V by 5 bases and J by 8 bases, and 15 bases separated the two germline ends. The germline CDR1 and CDR2 sequences are SGHDN and FVKESK.

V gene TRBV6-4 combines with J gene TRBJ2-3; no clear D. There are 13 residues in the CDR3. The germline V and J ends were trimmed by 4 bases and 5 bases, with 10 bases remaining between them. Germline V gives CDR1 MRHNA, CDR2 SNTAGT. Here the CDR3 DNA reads TGTGCCAGCAGTGCTGACTCACGAGATACGCAGTATTTT. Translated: CASSADSRDTQYF.

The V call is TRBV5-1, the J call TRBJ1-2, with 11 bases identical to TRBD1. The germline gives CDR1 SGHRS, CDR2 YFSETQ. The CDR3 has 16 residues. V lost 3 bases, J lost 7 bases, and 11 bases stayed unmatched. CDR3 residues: CASSSHWGQGGFGYTF. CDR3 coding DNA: TGCGCCAGCAGCTCCCATTGGGGACAGGGGGGGTTTGGCTACACCTTC.

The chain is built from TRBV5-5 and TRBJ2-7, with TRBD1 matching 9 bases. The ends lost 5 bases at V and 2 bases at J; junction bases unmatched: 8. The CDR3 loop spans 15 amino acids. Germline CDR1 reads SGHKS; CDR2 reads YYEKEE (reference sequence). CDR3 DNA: TGTGCCAGCAGTTTACAGGGGGCCAGTCCCTACGAGCAGTACTTC. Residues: CASSLQGASPYEQYF.

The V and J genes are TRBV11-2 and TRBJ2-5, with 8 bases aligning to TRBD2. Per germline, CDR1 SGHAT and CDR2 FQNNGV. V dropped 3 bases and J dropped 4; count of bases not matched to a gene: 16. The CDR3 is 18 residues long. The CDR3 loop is CASSFTAGTSRWSETQYF. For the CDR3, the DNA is TGTGCCAGCAGCTTTACTGCCGGGACTAGTAGATGGTCAGAGACCCAGTACTTC.

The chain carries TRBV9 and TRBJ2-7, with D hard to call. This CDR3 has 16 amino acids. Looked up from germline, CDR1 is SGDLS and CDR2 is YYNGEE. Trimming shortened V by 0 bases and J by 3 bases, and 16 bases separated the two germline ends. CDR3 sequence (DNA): TGTGCCAGCAGCGTAGGGGCCTTTACCGCCGACTACGAGCAGTACTTC. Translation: CASSVGAFTADYEQYF.

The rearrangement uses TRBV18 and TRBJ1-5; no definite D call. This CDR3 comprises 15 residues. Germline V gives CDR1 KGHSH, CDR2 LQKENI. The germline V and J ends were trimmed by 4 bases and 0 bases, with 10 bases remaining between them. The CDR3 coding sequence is TGTGCCAGCTCACAGGGCCACGATAGCAATCAGCCCCAGCATTTT. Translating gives CASSQGHDSNQPQHF.

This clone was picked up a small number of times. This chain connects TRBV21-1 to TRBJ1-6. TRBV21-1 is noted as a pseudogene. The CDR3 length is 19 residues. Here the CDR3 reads CASSKDGFDGSSYNSPLHF. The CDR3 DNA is TGTGCCAGCAGCAAAGATGGGTTTGACGGGAGCTCCTATAATTCACCCCTCCACTTT.

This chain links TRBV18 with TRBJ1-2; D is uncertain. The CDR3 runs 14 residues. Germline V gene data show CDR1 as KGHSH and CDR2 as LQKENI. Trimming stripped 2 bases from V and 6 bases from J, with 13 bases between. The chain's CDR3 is CASSPSSLGDGYTF. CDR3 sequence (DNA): TGTGCCAGCTCACCAAGTTCTCTAGGCGATGGCTACACCTTC. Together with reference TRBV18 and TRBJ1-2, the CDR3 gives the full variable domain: NAGVMQNPRHLVRRRGQEARLRCSPMKGHSHVYWYRQLPEEGLKFMVYLQKENIIDESGMPKERFSAEFPKEGPSILRIQQVVRGDSAAYFCASSPSSLGDGYTFGSGTRLTVV.

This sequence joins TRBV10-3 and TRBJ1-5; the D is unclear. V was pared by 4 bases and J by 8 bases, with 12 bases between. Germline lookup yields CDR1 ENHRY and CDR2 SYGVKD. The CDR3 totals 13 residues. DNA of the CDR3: TGTGCCATCAGTGGGACTACAAAGGAGCCCCAGCATTTT. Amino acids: CAISGTTKEPQHF.

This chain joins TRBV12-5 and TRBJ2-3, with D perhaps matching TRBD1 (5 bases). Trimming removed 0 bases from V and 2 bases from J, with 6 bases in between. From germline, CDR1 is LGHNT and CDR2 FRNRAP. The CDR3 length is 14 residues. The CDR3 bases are TGTGCTAGTGGTTTGGTGGGGCTCACAGATACGCAGTATTTT. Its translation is CASGLVGLTDTQYF.

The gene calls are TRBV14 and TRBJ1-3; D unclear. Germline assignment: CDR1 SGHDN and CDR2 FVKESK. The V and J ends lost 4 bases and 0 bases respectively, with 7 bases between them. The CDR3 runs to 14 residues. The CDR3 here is CASSRTASGNTIYF. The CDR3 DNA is TGTGCCAGCAGCCGAACAGCCTCTGGAAACACCATATATTTT.

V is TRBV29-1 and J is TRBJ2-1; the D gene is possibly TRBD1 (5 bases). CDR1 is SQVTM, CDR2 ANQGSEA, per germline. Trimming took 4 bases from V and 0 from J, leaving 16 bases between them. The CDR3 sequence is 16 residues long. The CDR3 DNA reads TGCAGCGTTGGGAACTCCGAGGACAACTCCTACAATGAGCAGTTCTTC. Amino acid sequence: CSVGNSEDNSYNEQFF.

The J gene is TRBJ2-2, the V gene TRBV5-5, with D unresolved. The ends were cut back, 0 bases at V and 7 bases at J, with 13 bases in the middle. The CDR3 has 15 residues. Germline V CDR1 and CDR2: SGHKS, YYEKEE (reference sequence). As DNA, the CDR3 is TGTGCCAGCAGCTTGGTTACCAACCGGGTCGGGGAGCTGTTTTTT. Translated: CASSLVTNRVGELFF.